This T cell receptor (beta chain) stems from a study of blood T cell repertoires in COVID-19. Germline CDR1 reads MGHDK; CDR2 reads SYGVNS. The CDR3 is 15 amino acids. Trimming removed 3 bases from V and 4 bases from J; junction bases left unmatched: 4. Using immunoSEQ multiplex PCR, the repertoire was profiled, and TCRdb retains in-frame clones only, with some absent. The sample contains 40,000 or so clones, around 85% of which appear only once. The specimen sequenced was peripheral blood. The sequence came from a middle-aged man with active or convalescent COVID-19. The genes are TRBV25-1 and TRBJ2-1, with 9 bases that match TRBD1. The CDR3 nucleotides are TGTGCCAGCAGTGAGGTTGGGACAGGGTACAATGAGCAGTTCTTC. Its translation is CASSEVGTGYNEQFF.